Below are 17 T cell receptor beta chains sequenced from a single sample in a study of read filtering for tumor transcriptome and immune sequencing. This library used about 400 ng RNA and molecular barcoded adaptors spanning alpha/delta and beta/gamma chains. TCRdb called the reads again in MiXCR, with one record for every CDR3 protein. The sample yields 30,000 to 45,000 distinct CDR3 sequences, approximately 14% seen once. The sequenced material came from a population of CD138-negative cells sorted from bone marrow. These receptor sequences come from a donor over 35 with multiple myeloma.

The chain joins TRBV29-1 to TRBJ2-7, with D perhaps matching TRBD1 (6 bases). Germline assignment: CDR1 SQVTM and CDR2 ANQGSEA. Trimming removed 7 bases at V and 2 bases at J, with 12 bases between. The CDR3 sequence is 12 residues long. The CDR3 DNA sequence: TGCAGCGCAACGACAGGCGCCTACGAGCAGTACTTC. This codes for CSATTGAYEQYF.

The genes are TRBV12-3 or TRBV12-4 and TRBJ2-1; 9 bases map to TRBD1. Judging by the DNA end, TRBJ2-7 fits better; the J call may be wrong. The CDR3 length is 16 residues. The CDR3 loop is CASNPSRDRAYNEQYF. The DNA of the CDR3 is TGTGCCAGCAACCCAAGCAGGGACAGGGCTTACAATGAGCAGTACTTC.

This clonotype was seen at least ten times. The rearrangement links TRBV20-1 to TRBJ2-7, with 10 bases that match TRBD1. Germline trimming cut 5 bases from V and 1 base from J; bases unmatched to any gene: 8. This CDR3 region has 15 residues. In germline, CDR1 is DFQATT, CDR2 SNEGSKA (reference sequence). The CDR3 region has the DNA TGCAGTGCTGAACTCGGGACAGGGGAGTCCTACGAGCAGTACTTC. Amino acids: CSAELGTGESYEQYF.

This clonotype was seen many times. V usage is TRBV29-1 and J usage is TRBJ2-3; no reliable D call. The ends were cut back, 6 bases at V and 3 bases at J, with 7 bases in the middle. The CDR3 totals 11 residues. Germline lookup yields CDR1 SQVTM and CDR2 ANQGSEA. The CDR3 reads CSVVVTDTQYF. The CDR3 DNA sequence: TGCAGCGTGGTAGTGACAGATACGCAGTATTTT.

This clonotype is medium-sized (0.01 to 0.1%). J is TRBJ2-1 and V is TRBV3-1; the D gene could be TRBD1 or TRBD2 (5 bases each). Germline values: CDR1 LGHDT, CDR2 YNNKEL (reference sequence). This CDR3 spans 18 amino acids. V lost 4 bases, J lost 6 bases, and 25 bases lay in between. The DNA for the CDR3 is TGTGCCAGCAGCCCGTCGACCCCCGGGACGCGGTTGGGCAATGAGCAGTTCTTC. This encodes CASSPSTPGTRLGNEQFF.

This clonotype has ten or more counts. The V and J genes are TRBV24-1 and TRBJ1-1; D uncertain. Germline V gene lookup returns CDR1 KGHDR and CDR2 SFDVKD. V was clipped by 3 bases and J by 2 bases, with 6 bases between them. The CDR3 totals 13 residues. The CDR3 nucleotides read TGTGCCACCAGTGATAGAAGAAACACTGAAGCTTTCTTT. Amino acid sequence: CATSDRRNTEAFF.

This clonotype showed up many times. The CDR3 is CASSFTGGTLNTEAFF. For the CDR3, the DNA is TGCGCCAGCAGCTTCACAGGGGGCACCCTGAACACTGAAGCTTTCTTT. The chain links TRBV5-1 to TRBJ1-1; 9 nucleotides match TRBD1. The CDR3 extends over 16 amino acids. The V and J ends lost 2 bases and 0 bases, in that order; junction bases with no gene match: 5. The germline V gene encodes CDR1 SGHRS and CDR2 YFSETQ. The full variable domain, rest sourced from reference TRBV5-1 and TRBJ1-1, is KAGVTQTPRYLIKTRGQQVTLSCSPISGHRSVSWYQQTPGQGLQFLFEYFSETQRNKGNFPGRFSGRQFSNSRSEMNVSTLELGDSALYLCASSFTGGTLNTEAFFGQGTRLTVV.

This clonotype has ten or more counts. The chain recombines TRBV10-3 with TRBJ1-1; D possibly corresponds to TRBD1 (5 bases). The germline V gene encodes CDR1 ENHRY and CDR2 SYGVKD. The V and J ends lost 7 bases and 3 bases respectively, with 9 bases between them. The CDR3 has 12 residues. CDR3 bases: TGTGCCATCACTCGGGGGGACACTGAAGCTTTCTTT. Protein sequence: CAITRGDTEAFF.

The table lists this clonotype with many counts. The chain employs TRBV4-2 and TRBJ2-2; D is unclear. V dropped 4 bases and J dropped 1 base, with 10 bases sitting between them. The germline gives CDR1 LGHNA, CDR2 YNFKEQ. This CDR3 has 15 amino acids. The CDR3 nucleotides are TGTGCCAGCAGCCTGGGCGCATTGAACACCGGGGAGCTGTTTTTT. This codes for CASSLGALNTGELFF.

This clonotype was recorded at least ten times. The CDR3 reads CSARDPGAGGYNEQFF. The CDR3 DNA follows: TGCAGTGCTAGAGATCCGGGGGCGGGAGGGTACAATGAGCAGTTCTTC. The V gene is TRBV20-1, the J gene TRBJ2-1, with TRBD2 matching 9 bases. V gave up 0 bases and J gave up 4 bases; unmatched junction bases: 7. The CDR3 is 16 amino acids. From germline, CDR1 is DFQATT and CDR2 SNEGSKA (reference sequence).

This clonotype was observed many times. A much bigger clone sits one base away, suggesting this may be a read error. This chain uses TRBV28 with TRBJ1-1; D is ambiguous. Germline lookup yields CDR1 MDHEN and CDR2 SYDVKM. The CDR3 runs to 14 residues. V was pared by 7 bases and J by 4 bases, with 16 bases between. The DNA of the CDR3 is TGTGCCAGCAAACCCCCCGCGGGGAGCACTGAAGCTTTCTTT. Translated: CASKPPAGSTEAFF.

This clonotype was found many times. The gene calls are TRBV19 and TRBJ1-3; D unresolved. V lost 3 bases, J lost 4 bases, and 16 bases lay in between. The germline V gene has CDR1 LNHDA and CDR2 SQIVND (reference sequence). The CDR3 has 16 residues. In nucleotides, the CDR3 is TGTGCCAGTAGTATGTCGGGAAAGAGCGTCGGAAACACCATATATTTT. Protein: CASSMSGKSVGNTIYF.

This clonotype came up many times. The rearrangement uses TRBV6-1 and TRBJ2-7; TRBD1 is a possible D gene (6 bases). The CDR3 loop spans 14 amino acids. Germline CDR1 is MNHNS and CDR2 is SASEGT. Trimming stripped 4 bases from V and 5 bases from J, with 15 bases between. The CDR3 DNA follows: TGTGCCAGCAGTGGTATAAAGGGGGTTAACGAGCAGTACTTC. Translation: CASSGIKGVNEQYF.

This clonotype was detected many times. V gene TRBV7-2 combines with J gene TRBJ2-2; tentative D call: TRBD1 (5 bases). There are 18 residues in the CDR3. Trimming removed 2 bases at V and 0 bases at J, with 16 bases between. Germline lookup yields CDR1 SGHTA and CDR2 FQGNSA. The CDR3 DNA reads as TGTGCCAGCAGCTTATACCCTGGTTGGACAACGAACACCGGGGAGCTGTTTTTT. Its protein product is CASSLYPGWTTNTGELFF. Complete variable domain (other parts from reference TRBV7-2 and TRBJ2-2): GAGVSQSPSNKVTEKGKDVELRCDPISGHTALYWYRQSLGQGLEFLIYFQGNSAPDKSGLPSDRFSAERTGGSVSTLTIQRTQQEDSAVYLCASSLYPGWTTNTGELFFGEGSRLTVL.

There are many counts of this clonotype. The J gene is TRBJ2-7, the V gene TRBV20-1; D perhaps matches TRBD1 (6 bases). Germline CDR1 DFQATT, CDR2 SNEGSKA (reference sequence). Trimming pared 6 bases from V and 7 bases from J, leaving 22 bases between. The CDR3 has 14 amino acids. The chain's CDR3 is CSAIDRFGILEQYF. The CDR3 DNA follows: TGCAGTGCAATAGACAGGTTTGGGATACTAGAGCAGTACTTC.

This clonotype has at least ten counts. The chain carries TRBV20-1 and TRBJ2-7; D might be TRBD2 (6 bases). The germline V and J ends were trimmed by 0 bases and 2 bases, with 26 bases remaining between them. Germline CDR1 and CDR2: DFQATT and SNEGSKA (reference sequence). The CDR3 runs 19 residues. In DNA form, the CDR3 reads TGCAGTGCTAGAGATCGGGGGAGACAGAATAAAAAGAATACCTACGAGCAGTACTTC. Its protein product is CSARDRGRQNKKNTYEQYF.

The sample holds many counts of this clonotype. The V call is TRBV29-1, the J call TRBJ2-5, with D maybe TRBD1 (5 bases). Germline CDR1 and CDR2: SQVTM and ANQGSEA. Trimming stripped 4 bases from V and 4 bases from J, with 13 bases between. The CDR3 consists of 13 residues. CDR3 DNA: TGCAGCGTTGGACAGCAAAGGGGAGAGACCCAGTACTTC. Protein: CSVGQQRGETQYF. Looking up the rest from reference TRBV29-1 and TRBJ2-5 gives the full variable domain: SAVISQKPSRDICQRGTSLTIQCQVDSQVTMMFWYRQQPGQSLTLIATANQGSEATYESGFVIDKFPISRPNLTFSTLTVSNMSPEDSSIYLCSVGQQRGETQYFGPGTRLLVL.